This entry lists 27 T cell receptor beta chains sequenced from one sample in a study of regulatory T cells in long-lasting Graves disease. Time point in this sample: persistent/refractory GD, antithyroid drugs over 5 years with positive TRAb. The TCR library used RNA extracted from PBMCs. Library construction for TCR beta used iRepertoire HTBI primers and Arm-PCR of CDR3 regions. TCRdb fed the multiplex PCR reads into MiXCR, producing one record per CDR3 protein. This sample has about 660,000 distinct CDR3 sequences, with around 30% found just once. This material consisted of peripheral blood mononuclear cells (PBMCs), taken when the disease was refractory, from a patient treated with antithyroid drugs. These receptors originate from a female donor with Graves disease.

CDR3 in DNA: TGTGCCACCTCCGGTGGGTTGCTTATTTACGAGCAGTACTTC. This encodes CATSGGLLIYEQYF. The chain is built from TRBV6-1 and TRBJ2-7; D not resolved. Per the germline V gene, CDR1 is MNHNS and CDR2 is SASEGT. Trimming removed 10 bases from V and 4 bases from J, with 20 bases in between. This CDR3 has 14 amino acids.

The J gene is TRBJ2-1, the V gene TRBV20-1; the match to TRBD2 covers 9 bases. The CDR3 length is 12 residues. The germline CDR1 and CDR2 sequences are DFQATT and SNEGSKA (reference sequence). J was trimmed by 7 bases and V by 5 bases; bases with no gene match: 3. CDR3 coding DNA: TGCAGTGCTGTTAGCGGGAGTAATGAGCAGTTCTTC. Amino acids: CSAVSGSNEQFF.

The chain carries TRBV18 and TRBJ1-3; D not resolved. Germline CDR1 and CDR2: KGHSH and LQKENI. The germline V and J ends were trimmed by 6 bases and 0 bases, with 6 bases remaining between them. The CDR3 covers 13 residues. CDR3 in amino acids: CASSRSSGNTIYF. The CDR3 nucleotides read TGTGCCAGCTCCAGGAGCTCTGGAAACACCATATATTTT. Together with reference TRBV18 and TRBJ1-3, the CDR3 gives the full variable domain: NAGVMQNPRHLVRRRGQEARLRCSPMKGHSHVYWYRQLPEEGLKFMVYLQKENIIDESGMPKERFSAEFPKEGPSILRIQQVVRGDSAAYFCASSRSSGNTIYFGEGSWLTVV.

This rearrangement joins TRBV3-1 to TRBJ1-1, with D possibly matching TRBD1 (6 bases). CDR1 and CDR2 from the germline V gene are LGHDT and YNNKEL (reference sequence). The CDR3 has 11 residues. V lost 10 bases to trimming and J lost 6 bases, with 12 bases between them. In nucleotides, the CDR3 is TGTGCCACTACCAAGGGGGCTGAAGCTTTCTTT. Its protein is CATTKGAEAFF.

This clonotype showed up just a few times. The V gene is TRBV29-1, the J gene TRBJ2-5; D is uncertain. The CDR3 runs 13 residues. Between the trimmed V and J ends, which lost 6 bases and 5 bases, there was a span of 16 bases. Germline CDR1 reads SQVTM; CDR2 reads ANQGSEA. CDR3 in DNA: TGCAGCGTCTCTGTAGCCGGTCCGGAGACCCAGTACTTC. Residues: CSVSVAGPETQYF.

The CDR3 bases are TGCAGTGCTAGCCCAGGAGCGGGAGGCCAGCAGTTCTTC. Its translation is CSASPGAGGQQFF. The rearrangement links TRBV20-1 to TRBJ2-1; 9 nucleotides match TRBD2. Germline V gene sequence: CDR1 DFQATT, CDR2 SNEGSKA (reference sequence). The CDR3 is 13 amino acids. Losses at the gene ends were 3 bases for V and 11 bases for J; bases not matched to a gene: 8.

This clonotype was seen repeatedly, ten times or more. This chain uses TRBV11-2 with TRBJ2-5; 9 bases agree with TRBD2. J lost 5 bases, V lost 4 bases, and 8 bases had no gene match. This CDR3 comprises 15 residues. The germline V gene encodes CDR1 SGHAT and CDR2 FQNNGV. The DNA of the CDR3 is TGTGCCAGCAGCTCGATAGCGGGAGTTGGGGAGACCCAGTACTTC. Translation: CASSSIAGVGETQYF.

This clonotype was detected ten times or more. V is TRBV2 and J is TRBJ2-7; TRBD1 agrees at 10 bases. The CDR3 contains 15 residues. The V and J ends lost 1 base and 2 bases, in that order; junction bases with no gene match: 2. Germline V CDR1 and CDR2: SNHLY, FYNNEI. CDR3 sequence: CASSEGGQGTYEQYF. DNA for the CDR3: TGTGCCAGCAGTGAAGGGGGACAGGGGACCTACGAGCAGTACTTC.

The chain carries TRBV18 and TRBJ2-7; D is perhaps TRBD1 (5 bases). V was cut by 5 bases and J by 6 bases, with 11 bases left in between. The CDR3 is 12 residues long. CDR1 KGHSH and CDR2 LQKENI come from the germline V gene. CDR3 region: CASSSSQGEQYF. CDR3 nucleotide sequence: TGTGCCAGCTCATCGTCTCAGGGCGAGCAGTACTTC.

V and J are TRBV19 and TRBJ2-7, with 10 bases lining up with TRBD1. The CDR3 covers 14 residues. The germline V gene encodes CDR1 LNHDA and CDR2 SQIVND (reference sequence). The V and J ends lost 9 bases and 3 bases, in that order; junction bases with no gene match: 8. In DNA form, the CDR3 reads TGTGCCAGCACGACAGGGGGCACAGGCTACGAGCAGTACTTC. It is translated as CASTTGGTGYEQYF.

This clonotype was found a few times. This chain uses TRBV12-3 or TRBV12-4 with TRBJ1-4, with a possible D match to TRBD1 (5 bases). Trimming cost V 3 bases and J 8 bases, with 16 bases left between them. This CDR3 has 15 amino acids. The CDR3: CASSFSRGVEEKLFF. In DNA form, the CDR3 reads TGTGCCAGCAGTTTTAGTCGAGGGGTCGAGGAAAAACTGTTTTTT.

This clonotype occurred a few times. CDR3 sequence: CAWSAKVDTQYF. The CDR3 DNA is TGTGCCTGGAGTGCCAAGGTAGATACGCAGTATTTT. V and J are TRBV30 and TRBJ2-3; no firm D call. V shed 1 base and J shed 5 bases, with 7 bases lying between them. The CDR3 is 12 amino acids. Germline V gene data show CDR1 as GTSNPN and CDR2 as SVGIG (reference sequence).

The chain carries TRBV7-9 and TRBJ1-5; TRBD1 is a possible D gene (6 bases). CDR3 length equals 18 residues. V dropped 5 bases and J dropped 0 bases, with 20 bases sitting between them. Germline CDR1 SEHNR, CDR2 FQNEAQ (reference sequence). CDR3 in DNA: TGTGCCAGCAGCAAAGGGTCACTGGGGGCAAATAGCAATCAGCCCCAGCATTTT. As protein: CASSKGSLGANSNQPQHF.

The chain carries TRBV19 and TRBJ1-5, with 7 bases lining up with TRBD1. Per the germline V gene, CDR1 is LNHDA and CDR2 is SQIVND (reference sequence). V shed 0 bases and J 6 bases; nucleotides not matched to a gene: 11. The CDR3 sequence is 17 residues long. The CDR3 sequence is CASSIEDRTLAGQPQHF. CDR3 nucleotide sequence: TGTGCCAGTAGTATAGAGGACAGGACGCTGGCTGGTCAGCCCCAGCATTTT.

There are a few counts of this clonotype. This sequence joins TRBV2 and TRBJ2-7, with D possibly matching TRBD1 (6 bases). V was cut by 6 bases and J by 10 bases, with 16 bases left in between. CDR1 and CDR2 from the germline V gene are SNHLY and FYNNEI. This CDR3 region has 12 residues. CDR3 in amino acids: CASRQGSEVQYF. For the CDR3, the DNA is TGTGCCAGCAGGCAGGGGTCGGAGGTTCAGTACTTC.

The table lists this clonotype with a count of one. The chain combines TRBV18 with TRBJ1-3; 8 bases match TRBD1. The germline CDR1 and CDR2 sequences are KGHSH and LQKENI. CDR3 length equals 17 residues. J lost 1 base, V lost 1 base, and 6 bases had no gene match. CDR3 nucleotides: TGTGCCAGCTCACCACTGAGACAGGGGAGGTCTGGAAACACCATATATTTT. It yields the protein CASSPLRQGRSGNTIYF.

In its sample, this clonotype was seen many times. The V and J genes are TRBV6-1 and TRBJ1-5; perhaps TRBD1 as D (6 bases). V shed 6 bases and J shed 3 bases, with 18 bases lying between them. This CDR3 region has 16 residues. Germline assignment: CDR1 MNHNS and CDR2 SASEGT. The CDR3 region has the DNA TGTGCCAGCAGCTATGGACAGCCCAGAAACAATCAGCCCCAGCATTTT. Protein product: CASSYGQPRNNQPQHF.

Notes on this clonotype: This may come from a read error, since a much larger clone is one base off. The chain couples TRBV2 to TRBJ1-5; no firm D call. The CDR3 loop spans 13 amino acids. CDR1 is SNHLY and CDR2 is FYNNEI in the germline V gene. In nucleotides, the CDR3 is TGTACCAGCAGTCCTGGTCCCGTGCAGCCCCAGCATTTT. Translated: CTSSPGPVQPQHF.

The V and J genes are TRBV19 and TRBJ1-1, with 9 bases fitting TRBD1. The CDR3 spans 13 residues. CDR1 and CDR2 from the germline V gene are LNHDA and SQIVND (reference sequence). With 5 bases clipped from V and 4 bases from J, the junction kept 2 bases outside the gene matches. This chain's CDR3 is CASSGDRVTEAFF. CDR3 bases: TGTGCCAGTAGTGGGGACAGGGTCACTGAAGCTTTCTTT. Filled out from reference TRBV19 and TRBJ1-1, the complete variable domain reads DGGITQSPKYLFRKEGQNVTLSCEQNLNHDAMYWYRQDPGQGLRLIYYSQIVNDFQKGDIAEGYSVSREKKESFPLTVTSAQKNPTAFYLCASSGDRVTEAFFGQGTRLTVV.

This clonotype was detected many times. V gene TRBV2 combines with J gene TRBJ1-3, with 7 bases that match TRBD1. The CDR3 is 15 residues long. Germline-derived CDR1 and CDR2 are SNHLY and FYNNEI. Trimming removed 2 bases from V and 1 base from J; junction bases left unmatched: 2. In nucleotides, the CDR3 is TGTGCCAGCAGTGAACAGGGGGTTTCTGGAAACACCATATATTTT. This translates into CASSEQGVSGNTIYF.

This clonotype was recorded a few times. The V gene is TRBV20-1, the J gene TRBJ1-6; a possible D gene is TRBD1 (5 bases). The CDR3 contains 13 residues. CDR1 and CDR2 (germline): DFQATT, SNEGSKA (reference sequence). Trimming took 0 bases from V and 6 from J, leaving 6 bases between them. The CDR3 loop reads CSAREGTNSPLHF. CDR3 DNA sequence: TGCAGTGCTAGAGAAGGGACTAATTCACCCCTCCACTTT.

In this sample, this clonotype turned up a few times. For the CDR3, the DNA is TGTGCCAGCACCGAGGGACTAGCGGGAGATCGGGAGCTGTTTTTT. As protein: CASTEGLAGDRELFF. The rearrangement uses TRBV5-6 and TRBJ2-2; 14 nucleotides line up with TRBD2. Germline V gene lookup returns CDR1 SGHDT and CDR2 YYEEEE. V was pared by 6 bases and J by 9 bases, with 7 bases of the junction left unmatched. This CDR3 has 15 residues.

The gene calls are TRBV5-6 and TRBJ1-2, with 8 bases aligning to TRBD1. Germline V gene sequence: CDR1 SGHDT, CDR2 YYEEEE. The junction had 7 bases not matched to a gene; V was cut back by 4 bases and J by 2 bases. This CDR3 region has 15 residues. CDR3 loop: CASSPRDRINYGYTF. In nucleotides, the CDR3 is TGTGCCAGCAGCCCTAGGGACAGGATAAACTATGGCTACACCTTC.

This chain joins TRBV5-1 and TRBJ2-1; 12 nucleotides agree with TRBD2. The CDR3 length is 15 residues. Germline CDR1 SGHRS, CDR2 YFSETQ. Trimming took 3 bases from V and 9 from J; bases not matched to a gene: 7. In DNA form, the CDR3 reads TGCGCCAGCAGCTATTCTAGCGGGAGGGATTTTGAGCAGTTCTTC. Encoded protein: CASSYSSGRDFEQFF.

The chain employs TRBV12-3 or TRBV12-4 and TRBJ1-1; possible D gene TRBD1, 6 bases. The CDR3 runs 14 residues. The V and J ends lost 4 bases and 3 bases respectively, with 12 bases between them. Written as DNA, the CDR3 is TGTGCCAGCAGTTCCACAAGGACAGACACTGAAGCTTTCTTT. Its translation: CASSSTRTDTEAFF.

This clonotype was recorded once. The chain combines TRBV5-1 with TRBJ1-1; D perhaps matches TRBD1 (5 bases). The CDR3 totals 14 residues. Trimming shortened V by 4 bases and J by 6 bases, and 16 bases separated the two germline ends. CDR1 is SGHRS, CDR2 YFSETQ, per germline. CDR3 region: CASSAGTPEAEAFF. The DNA for the CDR3 is TGCGCCAGCAGCGCCGGGACCCCGGAGGCTGAAGCTTTCTTT.

This clonotype has ten or more counts. V and J are TRBV7-6 and TRBJ2-7; 12 bases fit TRBD2. Germline CDR1 and CDR2: SGHVS and FNYEAQ. V trimming: 8 bases; J trimming: 5 bases; junction bases outside the gene matches: 4. The CDR3 is 13 residues long. In nucleotides, the CDR3 is TGTGCCAGCCGCCTAGCGGGAGGGGACGAGCAGTACTTC. Translated, it gives CASRLAGGDEQYF.